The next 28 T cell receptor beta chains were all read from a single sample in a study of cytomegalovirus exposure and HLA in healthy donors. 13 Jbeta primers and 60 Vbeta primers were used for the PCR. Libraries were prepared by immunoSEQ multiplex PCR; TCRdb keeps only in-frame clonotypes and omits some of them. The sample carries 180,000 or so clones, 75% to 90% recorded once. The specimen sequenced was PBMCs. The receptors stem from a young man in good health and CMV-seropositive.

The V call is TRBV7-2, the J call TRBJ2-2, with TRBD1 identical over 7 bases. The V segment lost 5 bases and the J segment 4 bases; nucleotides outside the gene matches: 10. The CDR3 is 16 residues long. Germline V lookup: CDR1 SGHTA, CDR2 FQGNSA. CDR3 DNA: TGTGCCAGCAGCACAAAATCGACAGGGCCCACCGGGGAGCTGTTTTTT. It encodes CASSTKSTGPTGELFF.

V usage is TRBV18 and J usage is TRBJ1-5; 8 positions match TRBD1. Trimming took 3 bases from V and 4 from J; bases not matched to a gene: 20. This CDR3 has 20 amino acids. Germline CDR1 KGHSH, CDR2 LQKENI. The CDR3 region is CASSPALSGQGSNSNQPQHF. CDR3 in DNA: TGTGCCAGCTCACCCGCCTTGTCCGGACAGGGTTCCAATTCTAATCAGCCCCAGCATTTT.

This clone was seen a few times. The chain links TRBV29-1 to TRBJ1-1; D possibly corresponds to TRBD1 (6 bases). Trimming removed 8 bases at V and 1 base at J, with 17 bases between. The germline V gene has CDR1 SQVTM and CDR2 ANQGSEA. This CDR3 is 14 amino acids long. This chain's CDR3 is CSIRQLGQNTEAFF. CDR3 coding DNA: TGCAGCATCAGACAGTTGGGACAGAACACTGAAGCTTTCTTT.

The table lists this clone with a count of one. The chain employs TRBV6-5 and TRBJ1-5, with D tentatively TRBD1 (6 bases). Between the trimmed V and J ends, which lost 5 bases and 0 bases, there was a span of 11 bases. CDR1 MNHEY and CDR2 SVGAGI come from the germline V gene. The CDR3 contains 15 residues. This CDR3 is CASSPGGHSNQPQHF. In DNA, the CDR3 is TGTGCCAGCAGTCCGGGGGGGCATAGCAATCAGCCCCAGCATTTT.

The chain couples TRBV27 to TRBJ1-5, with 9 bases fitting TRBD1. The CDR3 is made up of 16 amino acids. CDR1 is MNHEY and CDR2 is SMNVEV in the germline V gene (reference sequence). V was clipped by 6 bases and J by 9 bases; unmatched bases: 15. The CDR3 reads CASSPSGQGIIWPQHF. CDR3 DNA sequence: TGTGCCAGCAGCCCCTCGGGACAGGGTATAATTTGGCCCCAGCATTTT.

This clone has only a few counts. CDR3 nucleotides: TGTGCCAGTAGCCTCAGCGGGGTCTCTGGGGCCAACGTCCTGACTTTC. As protein: CASSLSGVSGANVLTF. The chain carries TRBV19 and TRBJ2-6, with 7 bases lining up with TRBD2. Germline values: CDR1 LNHDA, CDR2 SQIVND (reference sequence). The CDR3 runs to 16 residues. Unmatched junction bases numbered 5, after V lost 6 bases and J lost 0 bases. Based on the CDR3 plus reference TRBV19 and TRBJ2-6, the full variable domain is DGGITQSPKYLFRKEGQNVTLSCEQNLNHDAMYWYRQDPGQGLRLIYYSQIVNDFQKGDIAEGYSVSREKKESFPLTVTSAQKNPTAFYLCASSLSGVSGANVLTFGAGSRLTVL.

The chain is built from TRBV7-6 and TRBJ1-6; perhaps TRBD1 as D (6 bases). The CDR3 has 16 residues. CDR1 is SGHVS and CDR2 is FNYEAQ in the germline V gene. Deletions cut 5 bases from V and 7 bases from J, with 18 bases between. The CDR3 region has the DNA TGTGCCAGCAGCCTACGAAACGCAGGGACAAATTCACCCCTCCACTTT. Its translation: CASSLRNAGTNSPLHF.

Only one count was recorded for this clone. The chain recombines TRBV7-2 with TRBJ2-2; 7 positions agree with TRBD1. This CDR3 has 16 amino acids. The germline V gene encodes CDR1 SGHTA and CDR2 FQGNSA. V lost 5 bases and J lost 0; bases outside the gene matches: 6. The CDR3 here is CASSPQGPANTGELFF. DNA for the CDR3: TGTGCCAGCAGCCCACAGGGGCCCGCGAACACCGGGGAGCTGTTTTTT.

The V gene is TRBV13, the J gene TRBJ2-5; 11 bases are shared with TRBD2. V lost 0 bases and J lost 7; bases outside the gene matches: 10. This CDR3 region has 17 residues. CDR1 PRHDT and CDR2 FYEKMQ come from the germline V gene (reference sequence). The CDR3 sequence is CASSLGLSGGAEGTQYF. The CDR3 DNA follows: TGTGCCAGCAGCTTAGGCCTTAGCGGGGGGGCGGAGGGGACCCAGTACTTC.

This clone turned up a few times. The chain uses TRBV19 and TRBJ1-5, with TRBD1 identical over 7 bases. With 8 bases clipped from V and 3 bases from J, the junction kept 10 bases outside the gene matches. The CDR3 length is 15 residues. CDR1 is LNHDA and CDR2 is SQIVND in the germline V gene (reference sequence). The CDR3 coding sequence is TGTGCCAGTGGACCGGGACAGAGCTCCAATCAGCCCCAGCATTTT. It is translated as CASGPGQSSNQPQHF.

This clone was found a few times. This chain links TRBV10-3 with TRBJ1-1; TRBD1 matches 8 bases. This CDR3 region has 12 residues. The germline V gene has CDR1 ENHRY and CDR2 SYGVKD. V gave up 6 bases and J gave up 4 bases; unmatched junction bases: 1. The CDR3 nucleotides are TGTGCCATCAGCCAGGGGGCCACTGAAGCTTTCTTT. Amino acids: CAISQGATEAFF.

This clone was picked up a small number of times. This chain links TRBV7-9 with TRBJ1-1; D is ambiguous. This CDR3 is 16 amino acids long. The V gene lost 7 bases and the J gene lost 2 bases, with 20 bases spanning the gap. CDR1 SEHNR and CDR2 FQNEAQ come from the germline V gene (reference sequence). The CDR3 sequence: CASTPVVRRFNTEAFF. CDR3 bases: TGTGCCAGCACCCCTGTTGTGAGGCGCTTCAACACTGAAGCTTTCTTT.

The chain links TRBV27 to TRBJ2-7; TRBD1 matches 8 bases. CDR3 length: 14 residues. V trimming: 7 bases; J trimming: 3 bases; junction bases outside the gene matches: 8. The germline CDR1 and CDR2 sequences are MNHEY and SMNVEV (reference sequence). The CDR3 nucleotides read TGTGCCAGCACCCCGGGACAGGAGTACTACGAGCAGTACTTC. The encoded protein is CASTPGQEYYEQYF.

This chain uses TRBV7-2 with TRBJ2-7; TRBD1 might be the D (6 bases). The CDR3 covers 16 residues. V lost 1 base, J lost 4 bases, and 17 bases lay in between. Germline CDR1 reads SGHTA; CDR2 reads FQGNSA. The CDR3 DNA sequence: TGTGCCAGCAGCTTAGGCACCCTCCGGGACAAATACGAGCAGTACTTC. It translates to CASSLGTLRDKYEQYF.

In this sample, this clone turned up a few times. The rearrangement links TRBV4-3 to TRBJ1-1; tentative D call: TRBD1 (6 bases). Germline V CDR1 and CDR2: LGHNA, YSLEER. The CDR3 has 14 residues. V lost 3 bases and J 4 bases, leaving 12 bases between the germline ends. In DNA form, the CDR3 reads TGCGCCAGCAGCCAGGAAACAGGGACCACTGAAGCTTTCTTT. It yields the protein CASSQETGTTEAFF.

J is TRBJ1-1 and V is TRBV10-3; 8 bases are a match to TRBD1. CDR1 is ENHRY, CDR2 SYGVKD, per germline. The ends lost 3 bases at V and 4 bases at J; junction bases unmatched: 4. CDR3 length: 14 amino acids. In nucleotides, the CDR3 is TGTGCCATCAGTGACAGGGGGCGCAGCACTGAAGCTTTCTTT. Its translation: CAISDRGRSTEAFF.

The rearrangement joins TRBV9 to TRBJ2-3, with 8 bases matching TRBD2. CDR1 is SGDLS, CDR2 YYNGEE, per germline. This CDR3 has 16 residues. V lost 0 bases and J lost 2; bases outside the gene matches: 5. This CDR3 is CASSVAGGGFTDTQYF. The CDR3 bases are TGTGCCAGCAGCGTAGCCGGCGGGGGGTTCACAGATACGCAGTATTTT.

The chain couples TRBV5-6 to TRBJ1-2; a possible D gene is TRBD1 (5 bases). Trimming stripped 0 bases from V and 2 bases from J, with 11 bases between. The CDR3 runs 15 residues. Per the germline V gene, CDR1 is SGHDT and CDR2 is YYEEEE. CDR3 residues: CASSLAREGNYGYTF. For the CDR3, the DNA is TGTGCCAGCAGCTTGGCCCGGGAGGGGAACTATGGCTACACCTTC.

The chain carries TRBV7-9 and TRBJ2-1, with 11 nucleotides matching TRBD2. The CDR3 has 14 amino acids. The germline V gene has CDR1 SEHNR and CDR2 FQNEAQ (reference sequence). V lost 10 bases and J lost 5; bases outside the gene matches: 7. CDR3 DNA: TGTGCCACCCTTAGCGGGGGGGACAACAATGAGCAGTTCTTC. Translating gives CATLSGGDNNEQFF.

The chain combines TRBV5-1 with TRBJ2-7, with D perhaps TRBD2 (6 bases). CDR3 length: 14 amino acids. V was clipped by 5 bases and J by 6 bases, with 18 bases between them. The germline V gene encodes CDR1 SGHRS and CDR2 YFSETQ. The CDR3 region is CASRVVWGVGEQYF. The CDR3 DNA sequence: TGCGCCAGCAGGGTGGTGTGGGGGGTCGGCGAGCAGTACTTC.

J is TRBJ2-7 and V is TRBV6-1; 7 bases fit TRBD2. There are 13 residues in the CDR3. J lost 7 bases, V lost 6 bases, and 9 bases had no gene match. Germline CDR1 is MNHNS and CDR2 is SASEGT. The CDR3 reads CASRQWGGREQYF. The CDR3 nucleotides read TGTGCCAGCAGACAGTGGGGAGGGAGGGAGCAGTACTTC.

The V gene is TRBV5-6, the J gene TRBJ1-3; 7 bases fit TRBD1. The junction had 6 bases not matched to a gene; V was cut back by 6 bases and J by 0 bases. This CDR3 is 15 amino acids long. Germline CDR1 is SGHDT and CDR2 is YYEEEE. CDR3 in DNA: TGTGCCAGCATTTCTACAGGGGTCTCTGGAAACACCATATATTTT. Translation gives CASISTGVSGNTIYF.

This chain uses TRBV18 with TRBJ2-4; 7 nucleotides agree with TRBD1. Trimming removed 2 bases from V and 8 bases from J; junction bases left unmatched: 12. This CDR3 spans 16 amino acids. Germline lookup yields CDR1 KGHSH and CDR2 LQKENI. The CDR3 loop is CASSPSGQVNGDIQYF. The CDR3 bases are TGTGCCAGCTCACCATCAGGACAGGTGAATGGGGACATTCAGTACTTC.

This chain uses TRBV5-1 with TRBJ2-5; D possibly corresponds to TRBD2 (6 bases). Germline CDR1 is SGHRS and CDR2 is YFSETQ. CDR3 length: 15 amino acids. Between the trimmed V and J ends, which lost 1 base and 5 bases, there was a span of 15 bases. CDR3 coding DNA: TGCGCCAGCAGCTTGATGGCGGGAAGTAGGGAGACCCAGTACTTC. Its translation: CASSLMAGSRETQYF.

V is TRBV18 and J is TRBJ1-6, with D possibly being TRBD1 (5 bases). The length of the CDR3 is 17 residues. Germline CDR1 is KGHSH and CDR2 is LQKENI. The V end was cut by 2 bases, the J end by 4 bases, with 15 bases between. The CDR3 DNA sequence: TGTGCCAGCTCACCAGGGGTGTCTGGGGCATATAATTCACCCCTCCACTTT. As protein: CASSPGVSGAYNSPLHF.

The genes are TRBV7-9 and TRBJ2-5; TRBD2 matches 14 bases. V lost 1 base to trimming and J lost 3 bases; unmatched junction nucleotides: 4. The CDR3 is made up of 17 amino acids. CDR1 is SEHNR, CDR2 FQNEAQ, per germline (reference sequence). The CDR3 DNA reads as TGTGCCAGCAGCTTAGGACTAGCGGGGGGGCCTAAAGAGACCCAGTACTTC. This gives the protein CASSLGLAGGPKETQYF.

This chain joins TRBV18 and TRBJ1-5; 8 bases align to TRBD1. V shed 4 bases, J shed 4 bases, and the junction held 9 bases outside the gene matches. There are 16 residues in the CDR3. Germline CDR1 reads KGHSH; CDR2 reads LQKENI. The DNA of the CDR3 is TGTGCCAGCTCACGATCCGGGACAGGATCAAATCAGCCCCAGCATTTT. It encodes CASSRSGTGSNQPQHF.

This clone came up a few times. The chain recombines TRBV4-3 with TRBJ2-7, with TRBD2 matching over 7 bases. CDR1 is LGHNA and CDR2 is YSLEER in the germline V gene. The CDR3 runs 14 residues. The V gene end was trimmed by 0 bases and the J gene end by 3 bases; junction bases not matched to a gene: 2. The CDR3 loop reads CASSQDASGYEQYF. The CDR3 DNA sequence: TGCGCCAGCAGCCAAGATGCTAGCGGCTACGAGCAGTACTTC.